These T cell receptor beta chains were read from a single sample in a study of T cell responses to AZD1222 COVID-19 vaccine. This table comes from immunoSEQ multiplex PCR, and its TCRdb copy is limited to in-frame clones, with some not included. The table records 95,000 to 120,000 clones, 86% of them present only once. The sequencing here drew on peripheral blood, taken on day 0 of AZD1222 vaccination. The receptors here all came from an adult in good health. Both conserved end residues are part of each CDR3. The D gene is left open where the match is weak. Where a row states a size, it is once, few, many or the class of an expanded clone; other rows omit it.

length	V	size	J	D	DNA	CDR3
17	TRBV7-9	NA	TRBJ2-5	TRBD2	TGTGCCAGCAGCCCTCGATCTAGCGGGGGGAACGGGGAGACCCAGTACTTC	CASSPRSSGGNGETQYF
12	TRBV5-1	NA	TRBJ2-7	TRBD1	TGCGCCAGCAGCGCACAGGGGCACGAGCAGTACTTC	CASSAQGHEQYF
15	TRBV18	NA	TRBJ2-5	NA	TGTGCCAGCTCACCAGGACGGGGGATTCCAGAGACCCAGTACTTC	CASSPGRGIPETQYF
14	TRBV5-4	NA	TRBJ2-3	NA	TGTGCCAGCAGCTTGTCTGGGGGGATAGATACGCAGTATTTT	CASSLSGGIDTQYF
13	TRBV11-2	NA	TRBJ1-2	TRBD1	TGTGCCAGCAGCTTGACAGGGGGCTATGGCTACACCTTC	CASSLTGGYGYTF
14	TRBV30	NA	TRBJ2-2	NA	TGTGCCTGGAGCAGTTTGGGAGTAAGGGGGGAGCTGTTTTTT	CAWSSLGVRGELFF
13	TRBV19	NA	TRBJ2-1	TRBD2	TGTGCCAGTAGGGGGGGGGTGTACAATGAGCAGTTCTTC	CASRGGVYNEQFF
15	TRBV5-6	NA	TRBJ1-1	NA	TGTGCCAGCAGCTCGAGCATGGAGGGGAACACTGAAGCTTTCTTT	CASSSSMEGNTEAFF
16	TRBV10-1	NA	TRBJ1-5	TRBD1	TGCGCCAGCAGGGGTCAGGGACAGGGGTTTAATCAGCCCCAGCATTTT	CASRGQGQGFNQPQHF
14	TRBV7-6	once	TRBJ1-2	NA	TGTGCCAGCAGCTTAGGGGGACACCGCTATGGCTACACCTTC	CASSLGGHRYGYTF
15	TRBV28	few	TRBJ1-1	TRBD1	TGTGCCAGCAGTTTATTTTGGGGGACAGACTTACAAGCTTTCTTT	CASSLFWGTDLQAFF
13	TRBV18	NA	TRBJ1-1	NA	TGTGCCAGCTCACCCGATTGGACCGGTGAAGCTTTCTTT	CASSPDWTGEAFF
13	TRBV27	NA	TRBJ1-2	NA	TGTGCCAGCAGTTTTCGCAGGGGACATGGCTACACCTTC	CASSFRRGHGYTF
17	TRBV7-8	NA	TRBJ2-7	TRBD2	TGTGCCAGCAGCTTAGTTGGGACTAGCGGTACGGCCTACGAGCAGTACTTC	CASSLVGTSGTAYEQYF
12	TRBV3-1/TRBV3-2	NA	TRBJ2-5	NA	TGTGCCAGCAGCCCGGTTGAGGAGACCCAGTACTTC	CASSPVEETQYF
15	TRBV10-3	few	TRBJ2-5	TRBD2	TGTGCCATCGGCAATCCTATAGCGGGGGCGGTGACCCAGTACTTC	CAIGNPIAGAVTQYF
13	TRBV19	NA	TRBJ1-6	NA	TGTGCCAGTAACCCGAGTAGGGATTCACCCCTCCACTTT	CASNPSRDSPLHF
14	TRBV5-1	NA	TRBJ1-1	NA	TGCGCCAGCAGCTTGGGGCGGAGCGGGACTGAAGCTTTCTTT	CASSLGRSGTEAFF
15	TRBV10-3	once	TRBJ2-1	TRBD1	TGTGCCATCACTGGCGGGGACAGGCATAACAATGAGCAGTTCTTC	CAITGGDRHNNEQFF
13	TRBV15	NA	TRBJ1-1	NA	TGTGCCACCAGCAGAAAGTCGTATACTGAAGCTTTCTTT	CATSRKSYTEAFF
14	TRBV7-9	NA	TRBJ2-7	NA	TGTGCCAGCAGCCGATACAGGGAGTCCTACGAGCAGTACTTC	CASSRYRESYEQYF
15	TRBV6-5	NA	TRBJ1-5	TRBD1	TGTGCCAGCAGCAACGGGGCAGGGGGCCGGACGGCCCAGCATTTT	CASSNGAGGRTAQHF
14	TRBV5-1	NA	TRBJ1-6	NA	TGCGCCAGCGGTCGGGGCCTTGATAATTCACCCCTCCACTTT	CASGRGLDNSPLHF
16	TRBV7-9	NA	TRBJ1-6	TRBD1	TGTGCCAGCAGCCAGGGACAGGGCGCCTATAATTCACCCCTCCACTTT	CASSQGQGAYNSPLHF
13	TRBV29-1	NA	TRBJ1-2	NA	TGCAGCGTAGGATCTGGCTTTGAGCAGGGCTACACCTTC	CSVGSGFEQGYTF
14	TRBV5-1	once	TRBJ1-5	NA	TGCGCCAGCAGCCGGGACTCTAGCAATCAGCCCCAGCATTTT	CASSRDSSNQPQHF
15	TRBV19	NA	TRBJ1-1	TRBD1	TGTGCCAGTAGGGACAGGGCAGGGAGGAACACTGAAGCTTTCTTT	CASRDRAGRNTEAFF
14	TRBV10-3	few	TRBJ1-1	NA	TGTGCCATCAGCCCCCGGGACCCGAACACTGAAGCTTTCTTT	CAISPRDPNTEAFF
17	TRBV11-2	NA	TRBJ2-2	TRBD1	TGTGCCAGCAGCTCCGGGACAGGGGGATTTTGGACCGGGGAGCTGTTTTTT	CASSSGTGGFWTGELFF
14	TRBV19	NA	TRBJ2-7	NA	TGTGCCAGTAGTGCTTGGGCGGGGTTCCACGAGCAGTACTTC	CASSAWAGFHEQYF
13	TRBV7-2	NA	TRBJ2-3	NA	TGTGCCAGCAGCTCTCTTGGGGCAGATACGCAGTATTTT	CASSSLGADTQYF
13	TRBV3-1/TRBV3-2	NA	TRBJ1-3	NA	TGTGCCAGCAGCCAAGATGGGACAAACACCATATATTTT	CASSQDGTNTIYF